This T cell receptor beta chain is drawn from a study of T-cell reconstitution after alpha-beta-depleted transplantation in children. TCRbeta library preparation incorporated unique molecular identifiers. TCRdb fed the PCR reads into MiXCR, producing one record per CDR3 protein. Of 400,000 to 500,000 distinct CDR3 sequences listed, about 11% are singletons. The CDR3 is 11 residues long. Trimming left V 6 bases short and J 3 bases short, with 8 bases between. In germline, CDR1 is SQVTM, CDR2 ANQGSEA. This clonotype was obtained from a human donor who donated a stem cell graft to a child with acute myeloid leukemia. The rearrangement uses TRBV29-1 and TRBJ1-1, with a weak D call TRBD1 (6 bases). This specimen was PBMCs from the stem cell graft donor, taken from the stem cell graft. The CDR3 sequence: CSVTGYTEAFF. The CDR3 nucleotides read TGCAGCGTCACAGGGTACACTGAAGCTTTCTTT.